A single sample gave rise to the 30 T cell receptor beta chains below, sequenced in a study of CD8+ T cells in alopecia areata. RNA was extracted and reverse transcribed into cDNA as the sequencing template. Generated by immunoSEQ multiplex PCR, the TCRdb table keeps only in-frame clones and is missing some. The data show a few thousand clones, under 70% seen once. Sequencing was done on a sample of skin. Source of these receptors: a human donor in good health.

This chain uses TRBV10-1 with TRBJ2-3, with 10 positions matching TRBD2. Per the germline V gene, CDR1 is WNHNN and CDR2 is SYGVQD (reference sequence). The CDR3 has 16 amino acids. The junction had 12 bases not matched to a gene; V was cut back by 5 bases and J by 7 bases. The CDR3 is CASSKGKRGGLNTQYF. CDR3 nucleotides: TGCGCCAGCAGTAAAGGGAAGCGGGGGGGCTTAAATACGCAGTATTTT.

This clone showed up just a few times. This chain links TRBV7-8 with TRBJ2-3, with D unresolved. Germline lookup yields CDR1 SGHVS and CDR2 FQNEAQ. The CDR3 runs to 14 residues. V lost 2 bases and J 2 bases, leaving 8 bases between the germline ends. In DNA, the CDR3 is TGTGCCAGCAGCTTAATCAAGGTCACAGATACGCAGTATTTT. Its translation: CASSLIKVTDTQYF. The entire variable domain, with the rest obtained from reference TRBV7-8 and TRBJ2-3, is as follows: GAGVSQSPRYKVAKRGQDVALRCDPISGHVSLFWYQQALGQGPEFLTYFQNEAQLDKSGLPSDRFFAERPEGSVSTLKIQRTQQEDSAVYLCASSLIKVTDTQYFGPGTRLTVL.

This clone was observed a handful of times. The genes are TRBV4-2 and TRBJ2-1; TRBD2 matches at 12 bases. Unmatched junction bases numbered 9, after V lost 0 bases and J lost 9 bases. The germline CDR1 and CDR2 sequences are LGHNA and YNFKEQ. This CDR3 is 17 amino acids long. The CDR3: CASSQEASGGAWGEQFF. CDR3 DNA: TGTGCCAGCAGCCAAGAGGCTAGCGGGGGGGCCTGGGGTGAGCAGTTCTTC.

Only a few counts were recorded for this clone. V is TRBV6-6 and J is TRBJ2-2; 8 nucleotides align to TRBD2. J gave up 1 base and V 5 bases, and 3 bases lay outside the gene matches. Germline values: CDR1 MNHNY, CDR2 SVGAGI (reference sequence). The CDR3 contains 15 residues. CDR3 protein: CASSKSGGNTGELFF. The CDR3 bases are TGTGCCAGCAGTAAGAGCGGGGGGAACACCGGGGAGCTGTTTTTT.

This rearrangement joins TRBV2 to TRBJ2-7; 8 bases fit TRBD1. The CDR3 loop spans 13 amino acids. CDR1 and CDR2 (germline): SNHLY, FYNNEI. J lost 4 bases, V lost 4 bases, and 3 bases had no gene match. CDR3 sequence: CASSGTGLYEQYF. In DNA, the CDR3 is TGTGCCAGCAGTGGGACAGGGTTGTACGAGCAGTACTTC.

The chain combines TRBV19 with TRBJ2-5; D is uncertain. The CDR3 runs 16 residues. CDR1 is LNHDA and CDR2 is SQIVND in the germline V gene (reference sequence). The V gene lost 4 bases and the J gene lost 2 bases, with 17 bases spanning the gap. The CDR3: CASSNDRAPQQETQYF. CDR3 nucleotide sequence: TGTGCCAGTAGTAATGACCGGGCCCCACAACAAGAGACCCAGTACTTC.

Comments on this clone: One end of the junction does not line up with germline, which may come from a read error. This sequence joins TRBV15 and TRBJ1-2; the D gene is possibly TRBD1 (6 bases). The CDR3 has 13 residues. Germline V gives CDR1 LNHNV, CDR2 YYDKDF (reference sequence). The CDR3 here is CAASRGQGTGYTF. The CDR3, as DNA: TGTGCCGCCAGCAGGGGACAAGGTACTGGCTACACCTTC.

The V and J genes are TRBV5-6 and TRBJ2-3, with D perhaps assigned TRBD1 or TRBD2 (5 bases each). V shed 3 bases and J shed 0 bases, with 5 bases lying between them. There are 13 residues in the CDR3. The germline V gene has CDR1 SGHDT and CDR2 YYEEEE. The CDR3 DNA reads TGTGCCAGCAGCTGGGACAGCACAGATACGCAGTATTTT. It is translated as CASSWDSTDTQYF.

The chain combines TRBV7-6 with TRBJ2-5; D may be TRBD1 or TRBD2 (5 bases each). CDR3 length: 15 residues. The germline V and J ends were trimmed by 1 base and 5 bases, with 14 bases remaining between them. CDR1 SGHVS and CDR2 FNYEAQ come from the germline V gene. Here the CDR3 reads CASSLEAGSGETQYF. The CDR3 bases are TGTGCCAGCAGCTTAGAGGCAGGGTCGGGGGAGACCCAGTACTTC.

J is TRBJ2-1 and V is TRBV7-9; 10 nucleotides agree with TRBD2. Looked up from germline, CDR1 is SEHNR and CDR2 is FQNEAQ (reference sequence). This CDR3 is built from 17 residues. V was clipped by 5 bases and J by 5 bases; unmatched bases: 12. This CDR3 is CASSRGGLAGAHNEQFF. The CDR3 DNA is TGTGCCAGCAGCCGTGGAGGTCTAGCGGGGGCCCACAATGAGCAGTTCTTC. Based on the CDR3 plus reference TRBV7-9 and TRBJ2-1, the full variable domain is DTGVSQNPRHKITKRGQNVTFRCDPISEHNRLYWYRQTLGQGPEFLTYFQNEAQLEKSRLLSDRFSAERPKGSFSTLEIQRTEQGDSAMYLCASSRGGLAGAHNEQFFGPGTRLTVL.

The V and J genes are TRBV25-1 and TRBJ1-4, with a weak D call TRBD1 (6 bases). Germline V lookup: CDR1 MGHDK, CDR2 SYGVNS. V was trimmed by 2 bases and J by 7 bases, leaving 11 bases between them. This CDR3 is built from 14 residues. CDR3 region: CASSETGSGEKLFF. DNA for the CDR3: TGTGCCAGCAGTGAAACAGGGAGTGGTGAAAAACTGTTTTTT.

CDR3 in DNA: TGTGCCAGCAGCTTTGTTGAACTAGCGGATGAGCAGTTCTTC. Residues: CASSFVELADEQFF. V and J are TRBV7-8 and TRBJ2-1; 8 positions agree with TRBD2. Germline CDR1 is SGHVS and CDR2 is FQNEAQ. This CDR3 comprises 14 residues. Trimming at V came to 3 bases and at J to 8 bases, leaving 6 bases not matched to a gene.

This chain connects TRBV7-2 to TRBJ2-5; D is unclear. Germline V gives CDR1 SGHTA, CDR2 FQGNSA. V was cut by 5 bases and J by 5 bases, with 15 bases left in between. This CDR3 region has 14 residues. In nucleotides, the CDR3 is TGTGCCAGCAGCCCCCTTAAACGGTCGGAGACCCAGTACTTC. Protein sequence: CASSPLKRSETQYF.

This clone was found once. This chain links TRBV5-1 with TRBJ1-1; D not resolved. The CDR3 is made up of 15 amino acids. Deletions cut 2 bases from V and 5 bases from J, with 16 bases between. Per germline, CDR1 SGHRS and CDR2 YFSETQ. The CDR3 region has the DNA TGCGCCAGCAGCTTCCTGGGAGGGCAAGGGACTGAAGCTTTCTTT. It encodes CASSFLGGQGTEAFF.

This chain connects TRBV28 to TRBJ2-7; weak D call: TRBD1 (6 bases). CDR3 size: 14 residues. Trimming removed 7 bases at V and 3 bases at J, with 16 bases between. Germline lookup yields CDR1 MDHEN and CDR2 SYDVKM. CDR3 loop: CASTIRGRSYEQYF. The CDR3 bases are TGTGCCAGCACCATAAGGGGGAGAAGCTACGAGCAGTACTTC.

The V call is TRBV7-2, the J call TRBJ2-5, with D perhaps being TRBD1 or TRBD2 (5 bases each). The V gene lost 5 bases and the J gene lost 2 bases, with 18 bases spanning the gap. The CDR3 spans 16 residues. The germline CDR1 and CDR2 sequences are SGHTA and FQGNSA. CDR3 protein: CASSQATGAVQETQYF. DNA of the CDR3: TGTGCCAGCAGCCAGGCCACCGGGGCGGTTCAAGAGACCCAGTACTTC.

This clone was counted only a few times. The chain recombines TRBV19 with TRBJ1-1; 8 bases agree with TRBD1. Germline V CDR1 and CDR2: LNHDA, SQIVND (reference sequence). With 7 bases clipped from V and 0 bases from J, the junction kept 4 bases outside the gene matches. The CDR3 sequence is 14 residues long. The CDR3 region has the DNA TGTGCCAGTACCTTGGACAGGGTGAACACTGAAGCTTTCTTT. It codes for CASTLDRVNTEAFF.

This chain links TRBV29-1 with TRBJ1-1; 7 bases are a match to TRBD1. V dropped 4 bases and J dropped 2; count of bases not matched to a gene: 4. CDR1 is SQVTM, CDR2 ANQGSEA, per germline. CDR3 length equals 13 residues. CDR3 coding DNA: TGCAGCGTTGGCACAGGGGCTAACACTGAAGCTTTCTTT. Amino acids: CSVGTGANTEAFF.

The sample holds a few counts of this clone. The chain recombines TRBV5-1 with TRBJ2-7; no clear D. This CDR3 region has 13 residues. Trimming shortened V by 3 bases and J by 6 bases, and 13 bases separated the two germline ends. Looked up from germline, CDR1 is SGHRS and CDR2 is YFSETQ. CDR3 residues: CASSYGPEREQYF. In DNA form, the CDR3 reads TGCGCCAGCAGCTACGGACCGGAGCGCGAGCAGTACTTC.

The chain uses TRBV5-1 and TRBJ2-7, with D perhaps matching TRBD1 or TRBD2 (6 bases each). Looked up from germline, CDR1 is SGHRS and CDR2 is YFSETQ. The CDR3 sequence is 15 residues long. The V end lost 3 bases, the J end lost 3 bases, and 16 bases lay between the germline ends. This CDR3 reads CASSWGATYNYEQYF. CDR3 coding DNA: TGCGCCAGCAGCTGGGGGGCTACCTACAACTACGAGCAGTACTTC. Full variable domain (rest looked up from reference TRBV5-1 and TRBJ2-7): KAGVTQTPRYLIKTRGQQVTLSCSPISGHRSVSWYQQTPGQGLQFLFEYFSETQRNKGNFPGRFSGRQFSNSRSEMNVSTLELGDSALYLCASSWGATYNYEQYFGPGTRLTVT.

The chain recombines TRBV4-1 with TRBJ2-7, with 12 positions matching TRBD2. From germline, CDR1 is MGHRA and CDR2 YSYEKL. J lost 2 bases, V lost 3 bases, and 2 bases had no gene match. This CDR3 is 15 amino acids long. The CDR3 protein is CASSHLAGGPYEQYF. As DNA, the CDR3 is TGCGCCAGCAGCCACCTAGCGGGGGGGCCCTACGAGCAGTACTTC.

The genes are TRBV2 and TRBJ2-3; TRBD2 aligns across 8 bases. The CDR3 contains 16 residues. Germline V lookup: CDR1 SNHLY, CDR2 FYNNEI. The junction had 4 bases not matched to a gene; V was cut back by 1 base and J by 1 base. The DNA of the CDR3 is TGTGCCAGCAGTGAAGGCCCGCGGGGGGGCACAGATACGCAGTATTTT. This sequence encodes CASSEGPRGGTDTQYF.

The CDR3 is CSVSDGVLGNQPQHF. As DNA, the CDR3 is TGCAGCGTGAGCGACGGGGTGTTGGGCAATCAGCCCCAGCATTTT. The rearrangement joins TRBV29-1 to TRBJ1-5; D gene ambiguous. The CDR3 loop spans 15 amino acids. V was pared by 6 bases and J by 2 bases, with 17 bases between. From germline, CDR1 is SQVTM and CDR2 ANQGSEA.

CDR3 nucleotide sequence: TGTGCCATCGGAGCGGTTCAGGGGGACGGCGAGCAGTACTTC. It is translated as CAIGAVQGDGEQYF. The rearrangement joins TRBV10-3 to TRBJ2-7, with 7 bases fitting TRBD1. The CDR3 consists of 14 residues. CDR1 and CDR2 from the germline V gene are ENHRY and SYGVKD. Trimming at V came to 8 bases and at J to 6 bases, leaving 13 bases not matched to a gene.

The chain couples TRBV9 to TRBJ2-2; the match to TRBD1 covers 10 bases. The CDR3 runs to 15 residues. Per germline, CDR1 SGDLS and CDR2 YYNGEE. Trimming took 5 bases from V and 0 from J; bases not matched to a gene: 1. CDR3 bases: TGTGCCAGCAGAGGACAGGGGGCGAACACCGGGGAGCTGTTTTTT. Its protein product is CASRGQGANTGELFF.

There are a few counts of this clone. The chain has TRBV7-9 and TRBJ2-5, with 10 positions matching TRBD1. The CDR3 sequence is 15 residues long. The ends lost 9 bases at V and 0 bases at J; junction bases unmatched: 7. The germline CDR1 and CDR2 sequences are SEHNR and FQNEAQ (reference sequence). CDR3 sequence: CARRDRGLYQETQYF. CDR3 nucleotides: TGTGCCAGAAGGGACAGGGGCTTGTACCAAGAGACCCAGTACTTC.

The rearrangement uses TRBV28 and TRBJ2-5, with D unresolved. Germline lookup yields CDR1 MDHEN and CDR2 SYDVKM. Trimming shortened V by 4 bases and J by 4 bases, and 10 bases separated the two germline ends. CDR3 size: 13 residues. The CDR3 is CASSSPAVETQYF. CDR3 nucleotide sequence: TGTGCCAGCAGTTCCCCGGCGGTAGAGACCCAGTACTTC.

This clone has more than one count but fewer than ten. This CDR3 is also generated by other DNA sequences in the sample. CDR3 in amino acids: CASSLGGAGGETQYF. CDR3 sequence (DNA): TGTGCCAGCAGCTTAGGTGGGGCAGGGGGGGAGACCCAGTACTTC. V and J are TRBV7-2 and TRBJ2-5; tentative D call: TRBD1 (7 bases). Trimming removed 1 base at V and 5 bases at J, with 14 bases between. CDR1 is SGHTA, CDR2 FQGNSA, per germline. The CDR3 contains 15 residues.

The sample holds a few counts of this clone. J is TRBJ2-3 and V is TRBV7-2; possibly TRBD1 for D (5 bases). Germline CDR1 SGHTA, CDR2 FQGNSA. The CDR3 runs to 15 residues. V dropped 5 bases and J dropped 2 bases, with 14 bases sitting between them. This CDR3 reads CASSPVSGSTDTQYF. In nucleotides, the CDR3 is TGTGCCAGCAGCCCTGTCTCAGGGTCCACAGATACGCAGTATTTT.

The sample holds a few counts of this clone. J is TRBJ1-5 and V is TRBV6-1; D is undetermined. Germline CDR1 is MNHNS and CDR2 is SASEGT. V lost 4 bases to trimming and J lost 11 bases, with 18 bases between them. The length of the CDR3 is 14 residues. The CDR3 sequence is CASSGWVGDMSQHF. The DNA for the CDR3 is TGTGCCAGCAGTGGATGGGTGGGAGATATGTCCCAGCATTTT.